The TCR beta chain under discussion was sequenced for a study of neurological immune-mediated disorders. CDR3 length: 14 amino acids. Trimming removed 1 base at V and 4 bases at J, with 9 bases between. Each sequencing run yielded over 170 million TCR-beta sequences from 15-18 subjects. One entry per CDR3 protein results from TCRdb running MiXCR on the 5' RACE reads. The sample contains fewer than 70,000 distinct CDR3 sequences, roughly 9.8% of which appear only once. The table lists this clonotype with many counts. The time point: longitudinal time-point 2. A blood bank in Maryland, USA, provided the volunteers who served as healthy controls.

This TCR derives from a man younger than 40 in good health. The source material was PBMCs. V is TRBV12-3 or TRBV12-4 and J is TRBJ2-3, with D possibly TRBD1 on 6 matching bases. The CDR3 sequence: CASSLDQGSDTQYF. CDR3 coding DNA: TGTGCCAGCAGTTTAGACCAGGGGTCAGATACGCAGTATTTT.